Shown below are 24 T cell receptor beta chains from a single sample sequenced in a study of radiotherapy plus CTLA-4 blockade in lung cancer. The table came from immunoSEQ multiplex PCR; TCRdb's copy has only in-frame clones and leaves some out. Among approximately 32,000 clones, 65% to 75% were seen once, and the ten largest hold 4%. The source was peripheral blood, collected from a patient treated with radiotherapy plus ipilimumab. The origin of the receptors is a human donor with non-small cell lung cancer who had stable disease on radiotherapy plus ipilimumab.

The V call is TRBV9, the J call TRBJ1-4; D is undetermined. CDR3 length: 12 amino acids. The V gene lost 4 bases and the J gene lost 7 bases, with 8 bases spanning the gap. Germline lookup yields CDR1 SGDLS and CDR2 YYNGEE. The CDR3 spells CASSRDGEKLFF. DNA for the CDR3: TGTGCCAGCAGCAGGGATGGTGAAAAACTGTTTTTT.

The J gene is TRBJ1-6, the V gene TRBV6-5; TRBD1 aligns across 7 bases. Germline loops: CDR1 MNHEY, CDR2 SVGAGI. V lost 6 bases to trimming and J lost 7 bases; unmatched junction nucleotides: 6. The CDR3 runs to 14 residues. The CDR3 loop is CASRTGTANSPLHF. DNA of the CDR3: TGTGCCAGCAGAACTGGGACAGCAAATTCACCCCTCCACTTT.

V and J are TRBV5-1 and TRBJ2-7; 7 bases are a match to TRBD2. The V gene's germline CDR1 is SGHRS and CDR2 YFSETQ. V gave up 1 base and J gave up 6 bases; unmatched junction bases: 7. This CDR3 contains 14 residues. CDR3 region: CASSLYGRRAEQYF. In DNA form, the CDR3 reads TGCGCCAGCAGCTTGTACGGGAGGAGGGCCGAGCAGTACTTC.

V usage is TRBV5-6 and J usage is TRBJ2-7, with 7 positions matching TRBD1. With V trimmed by 0 bases and J by 1 base, 4 bases remained unmatched. This CDR3 comprises 15 residues. From germline, CDR1 is SGHDT and CDR2 YYEEEE. In DNA, the CDR3 is TGTGCCAGCAGCTTGGTGGGACAGCTATCCTACGAGCAGTACTTC. It yields the protein CASSLVGQLSYEQYF.

This clone was recorded only once. The rearrangement uses TRBV7-2 and TRBJ2-4; TRBD2 matches at 8 bases. The CDR3 is made up of 17 amino acids. V was pared by 5 bases and J by 3 bases, with 12 bases of the junction left unmatched. CDR1 is SGHTA and CDR2 is FQGNSA in the germline V gene. The CDR3 sequence is CASSLNPLTSGKNIQYF. The CDR3 DNA follows: TGTGCCAGCAGCCTCAATCCTCTTACTAGCGGCAAAAACATTCAGTACTTC.

The chain couples TRBV5-5 to TRBJ2-7, with 8 bases matching TRBD1. Germline V gives CDR1 SGHKS, CDR2 YYEKEE (reference sequence). V was clipped by 8 bases and J by 0 bases; unmatched bases: 10. The CDR3 is made up of 15 amino acids. The CDR3 is CASRVTGAVSYEQYF. CDR3 in DNA: TGTGCCAGTCGCGTGACAGGGGCGGTCTCCTACGAGCAGTACTTC. Looking up the rest from reference TRBV5-5 and TRBJ2-7 gives the full variable domain: DAGVTQSPTHLIKTRGQQVTLRCSPISGHKSVSWYQQVLGQGPQFIFQYYEKEERGRGNFPDRFSARQFPNYSSELNVNALLLGDSALYLCASRVTGAVSYEQYFGPGTRLTVT.

The chain links TRBV5-4 to TRBJ1-5; D uncertain. The germline V gene has CDR1 SGHNT and CDR2 YYREEE (reference sequence). Trimming removed 4 bases from V and 9 bases from J, with 14 bases in between. The CDR3 contains 13 residues. This CDR3 is CASSQDLVGPQHF. For the CDR3, the DNA is TGTGCCAGCAGCCAAGATCTAGTAGGGCCCCAGCATTTT.

This clone was seen only a few times. The V call is TRBV14, the J call TRBJ1-4, with 7 bases aligning to TRBD1. The V and J ends lost 0 bases and 8 bases, in that order; junction bases with no gene match: 9. Per the germline V gene, CDR1 is SGHDN and CDR2 is FVKESK. There are 16 residues in the CDR3. CDR3: CASSQDRGTAQEKLFF. In nucleotides, the CDR3 is TGTGCCAGCAGCCAAGATAGAGGGACAGCGCAGGAAAAACTGTTTTTT.

The V gene is TRBV10-3, the J gene TRBJ2-2; D not resolved. V lost 3 bases to trimming and J lost 5 bases, with 7 bases between them. Per germline, CDR1 ENHRY and CDR2 SYGVKD. CDR3 length equals 13 residues. CDR3 DNA: TGTGCCATCAGTGAACTGGTTACCGGGGAGCTGTTTTTT. The encoded protein is CAISELVTGELFF.

This clone was detected only a few times. This chain links TRBV6-1 with TRBJ2-7; the D is unclear. The CDR3 loop spans 13 amino acids. Looked up from germline, CDR1 is MNHNS and CDR2 is SASEGT. Deletions cut 7 bases from V and 2 bases from J, with 12 bases between. This CDR3 is CASNDGRPYEQYF. The CDR3 region has the DNA TGTGCCAGCAACGACGGTCGCCCCTACGAGCAGTACTTC.

The chain carries TRBV9 and TRBJ2-1, with D tentatively TRBD2 (6 bases). V shed 3 bases and J shed 8 bases, with 18 bases lying between them. The germline V gene encodes CDR1 SGDLS and CDR2 YYNGEE. The length of the CDR3 is 15 residues. The CDR3 region has the DNA TGTGCCAGCAGCGCCGGGAGTTCAATCCTGGATGAGCAGTTCTTC. This encodes CASSAGSSILDEQFF.

The V gene is TRBV6-6, the J gene TRBJ1-5; D might be TRBD1 (6 bases). The CDR3 sequence is 13 residues long. Trimming took 5 bases from V and 6 from J, leaving 11 bases between them. Germline V gene sequence: CDR1 MNHNY, CDR2 SVGAGI (reference sequence). CDR3 sequence (DNA): TGTGCCAGCAGTAGGGACAAGGGTCAGCCCCAGCATTTT. Residues: CASSRDKGQPQHF.

The rearrangement joins TRBV7-2 to TRBJ2-1, with D tentatively TRBD1 or TRBD2 (6 bases each). The CDR3 spans 15 residues. The germline CDR1 and CDR2 sequences are SGHTA and FQGNSA. Trimming took 5 bases from V and 7 from J, leaving 18 bases between them. CDR3 in DNA: TGTGCCAGCAGCCCTGACCACCTAGGGGGGAATGAGCAGTTCTTC. This encodes CASSPDHLGGNEQFF. The whole variable domain, remainder taken from reference TRBV7-2 and TRBJ2-1, is GAGVSQSPSNKVTEKGKDVELRCDPISGHTALYWYRQSLGQGLEFLIYFQGNSAPDKSGLPSDRFSAERTGGSVSTLTIQRTQQEDSAVYLCASSPDHLGGNEQFFGPGTRLTVL.

This clone is medium-sized by share. This chain connects TRBV7-8 to TRBJ2-7; the D gene is possibly TRBD2 (5 bases). In germline, CDR1 is SGHVS, CDR2 FQNEAQ. The V end lost 1 base, the J end lost 3 bases, and 13 bases lay between the germline ends. The CDR3 covers 15 residues. The chain's CDR3 is CASSLEGANYYEQYF. CDR3 bases: TGTGCCAGCAGCTTAGAGGGAGCCAACTACTACGAGCAGTACTTC. The full variable domain, in which reference TRBV7-8 and TRBJ2-7 provide the parts outside the CDR3, is GAGVSQSPRYKVAKRGQDVALRCDPISGHVSLFWYQQALGQGPEFLTYFQNEAQLDKSGLPSDRFFAERPEGSVSTLKIQRTQQEDSAVYLCASSLEGANYYEQYFGPGTRLTVT.

The CDR3 loop is CSVETVHEQYF. The CDR3 DNA sequence: TGCAGCGTTGAAACTGTGCACGAGCAGTACTTC. The gene calls are TRBV29-1 and TRBJ2-7; D uncertain. Trimming pared 2 bases from V and 5 bases from J, leaving 7 bases between. The germline gives CDR1 SQVTM, CDR2 ANQGSEA. This CDR3 contains 11 residues.

Judged by abundance, this clone is medium-sized (0.01 to 0.1%). This chain links TRBV28 with TRBJ2-1, with 7 bases lining up with TRBD1. Losses at the gene ends were 5 bases for V and 7 bases for J; bases not matched to a gene: 8. This CDR3 contains 14 residues. The germline V gene encodes CDR1 MDHEN and CDR2 SYDVKM. The CDR3 DNA is TGTGCCAGCAGTACCAACAGGGGAAGTAATGAGCAGTTCTTC. Its protein product is CASSTNRGSNEQFF.

This clone was recorded a few times. V is TRBV5-4 and J is TRBJ2-7; D is perhaps TRBD1 (6 bases). The ends were cut back, 3 bases at V and 0 bases at J, with 16 bases in the middle. The CDR3 has 16 amino acids. Germline V gene lookup returns CDR1 SGHNT and CDR2 YYREEE (reference sequence). CDR3 in DNA: TGTGCCAGCAGCTCCAGTACCTGGACAGCCTCCTACGAGCAGTACTTC. Translation gives CASSSSTWTASYEQYF.

This clone was seen more than once but under ten times. This chain links TRBV18 with TRBJ1-5; TRBD1 agrees at 7 bases. Germline-derived CDR1 and CDR2 are KGHSH and LQKENI. Unmatched junction bases numbered 1, after V lost 5 bases and J lost 3 bases. CDR3 length equals 13 residues. This chain's CDR3 is CASSGQDNQPQHF. CDR3 nucleotides: TGTGCCAGCTCAGGACAGGACAATCAGCCCCAGCATTTT.

The chain's CDR3 is CASSQLRGGYGYTF. The DNA of the CDR3 is TGTGCCAGCAGCCAACTTCGGGGGGGCTATGGCTACACCTTC. This rearrangement joins TRBV14 to TRBJ1-2; maybe TRBD1 (5 bases). Germline CDR1 and CDR2: SGHDN and FVKESK. This CDR3 spans 14 amino acids. V dropped 2 bases and J dropped 4 bases, with 11 bases sitting between them. Together with reference TRBV14 and TRBJ1-2, the CDR3 gives the full variable domain: EAGVTQFPSHSVIEKGQTVTLRCDPISGHDNLYWYRRVMGKEIKFLLHFVKESKQDESGMPNNRFLAERTGGTYSTLKVQPAELEDSGVYFCASSQLRGGYGYTFGSGTRLTVV.

This clone was recorded once. V and J are TRBV4-3 and TRBJ1-1; perhaps TRBD1 as D (5 bases). Trimming took off 1 base at V and 1 base at J, with 10 bases between the two ends. Per germline, CDR1 LGHNA and CDR2 YSLEER. This CDR3 comprises 15 residues. CDR3 DNA: TGCGCCAGCAGCCAAGCGGGGCAGCCGAACACTGAAGCTTTCTTT. Translation: CASSQAGQPNTEAFF.

This chain's CDR3 is CASSSSLTDTQYF. The CDR3, as DNA: TGTGCCAGCAGCTCAAGCCTTACAGATACGCAGTATTTT. The V gene is TRBV7-9, the J gene TRBJ2-3; D not resolved. Deletions cut 4 bases from V and 3 bases from J, with 8 bases between. The CDR3 totals 13 residues. Germline V gives CDR1 SEHNR, CDR2 FQNEAQ (reference sequence).

The chain links TRBV19 to TRBJ1-2, with a weak D call TRBD1 (5 bases). The CDR3 spans 12 residues. V lost 6 bases and J lost 4, with 9 bases in between. Germline CDR1 and CDR2: LNHDA and SQIVND (reference sequence). CDR3 DNA: TGTGCCAGTAGGGACGGGGCCTATGGCTACACCTTC. It codes for CASRDGAYGYTF.

Regarding this clone: Other DNA sequences from this sample encode an identical CDR3 as well. CDR3 DNA sequence: TGTGCCAGCAGTGAACTGGGCGAGACCCAGTACTTC. Protein: CASSELGETQYF. V is TRBV2 and J is TRBJ2-5; D is ambiguous. The CDR3 runs to 12 residues. The germline V gene encodes CDR1 SNHLY and CDR2 FYNNEI. The ends were cut back, 2 bases at V and 5 bases at J, with 6 bases in the middle.

In this sample, this clone turned up a few times. The chain couples TRBV27 to TRBJ1-5, with 7 positions matching TRBD1. Germline CDR1 reads MNHEY; CDR2 reads SMNVEV (reference sequence). There are 14 residues in the CDR3. The J segment lost 0 bases and the V segment lost 6 bases, leaving 2 bases of the junction unmatched. Here the CDR3 DNA reads TGTGCCAGCAGACGACAGGGTAGCAATCAGCCCCAGCATTTT. It codes for CASRRQGSNQPQHF.